These 9 T cell receptor beta chains were all obtained from the same sample, sequenced in a study of shared clonotypes between healthy human individuals. TCRdb keeps only in-frame clones here, not all; method: immunoSEQ multiplex PCR. This table has just over 2,000,000 clones, over 85% appearing once. Sequencing input: naive CD4+ T cells sorted from blood. Subset denoted: CD45RA+ positively selected. The receptors shown here come from a man younger than 35 in good health.

A note on this clone: Relative to the germline gene, one junction end is altered; a read error may explain this. The genes are TRBV7-7 and TRBJ2-3, with 11 nucleotides matching TRBD2. The CDR3 totals 14 residues. Per the germline V gene, CDR1 is SSHAT and CDR2 is FNYEAQ (reference sequence). The CDR3 protein is CASSLLAGADTQYF. The CDR3 DNA reads as TGTGCTAGCAGCTTACTAGCGGGAGCAGATACGCAGTATTTT.

The DNA for the CDR3 is TGTGCCAGCAGGGGCAGGGGGCAGTTAAGCTCCTACGAGCAGTACTTC. This codes for CASRGRGQLSSYEQYF. The rearrangement uses TRBV27 and TRBJ2-7, with 8 bases aligning to TRBD1. Trimming took 6 bases from V and 0 from J; bases not matched to a gene: 10. The CDR3 spans 16 residues. CDR1 and CDR2 (germline): MNHEY, SMNVEV (reference sequence).

Concerning this clone itself: Within the sample, other DNA sequences also encode this same CDR3. This rearrangement joins TRBV2 to TRBJ2-7; D assignment may be TRBD1 or TRBD2 (5 bases each). Trimming removed 3 bases at V and 4 bases at J, with 7 bases between. This CDR3 comprises 12 residues. CDR1 SNHLY and CDR2 FYNNEI come from the germline V gene. The CDR3 protein is CASSEGDYEQYF. The CDR3 bases are TGTGCCAGCAGTGAGGGGGATTACGAGCAGTACTTC.

The CDR3 sequence is CASSPVRGQPNTEAFF. For the CDR3, the DNA is TGTGCCAGCTCACCTGTTAGAGGACAGCCGAACACTGAAGCTTTCTTT. J is TRBJ1-1 and V is TRBV18, with TRBD1 as a possible D gene (6 bases). The CDR3 has 16 amino acids. Germline CDR1 reads KGHSH; CDR2 reads LQKENI. Trimming pared 3 bases from V and 1 base from J, leaving 15 bases between.

This chain's CDR3 is CASRLSSDRAIQPQHF. The CDR3 DNA reads TGTGCCAGCAGGCTCTCCTCGGACAGGGCGATTCAGCCCCAGCATTTT. The chain links TRBV27 to TRBJ1-5; 8 bases are shared with TRBD1. The V gene's germline CDR1 is MNHEY and CDR2 SMNVEV (reference sequence). Trimming at V came to 6 bases and at J to 6 bases, leaving 13 bases not matched to a gene. This CDR3 has 16 residues.

Regarding this clone: The sample contains more than one DNA sequence encoding this CDR3. The rearrangement uses TRBV5-1 and TRBJ1-1, with D possibly being TRBD1 (6 bases). The CDR3 runs to 14 residues. With 3 bases removed from V and 1 base from J, the gap between germline ends came to 10 bases. Germline V lookup: CDR1 SGHRS, CDR2 YFSETQ. The CDR3 is CASSWAGANTEAFF. The CDR3 DNA follows: TGCGCCAGCAGCTGGGCAGGGGCGAACACTGAAGCTTTCTTT.

The CDR3 bases are TGTGCCAGCAGCTCCGGGACTAGCGGGATATCCGGGGAGCTGTTTTTT. Translation gives CASSSGTSGISGELFF. The rearrangement links TRBV11-2 to TRBJ2-2; 13 bases match TRBD2. CDR3 length: 16 residues. Germline trimming cut 4 bases from V and 6 bases from J; bases unmatched to any gene: 5. Germline V gene data show CDR1 as SGHAT and CDR2 as FQNNGV.

This clone was seen a single time. V is TRBV15 and J is TRBJ2-7; D unresolved. The CDR3 contains 13 residues. Trimming took 3 bases from V and 0 from J, leaving 6 bases between them. Germline values: CDR1 LNHNV, CDR2 YYDKDF (reference sequence). The CDR3 DNA is TGTGCCACCAGCAGCATACTCTCCTACGAGCAGTACTTC. It specifies CATSSILSYEQYF.

The J gene is TRBJ2-1, the V gene TRBV10-2; 10 nucleotides match TRBD2. This CDR3 spans 15 amino acids. Germline V CDR1 and CDR2: WSHSY, SAAADI. J gave up 7 bases and V 6 bases, and 9 bases lay outside the gene matches. The CDR3 sequence: CASRGFGLAENEQFF. DNA of the CDR3: TGCGCCAGCAGGGGGTTCGGACTAGCGGAGAATGAGCAGTTCTTC.